The 14 T cell receptor beta chains presented below share a single source sample, sequenced in a study of T cell repertoires in cytomegalovirus infection. TCRdb re-called the reads through MiXCR, storing one row per CDR3 protein. Among under 850,000 distinct CDR3 sequences, approximately 40% were seen once, and the ten largest hold around 2.8%. Sequenced input: PBMCs. These receptors were obtained from a human donor in good health (CMV status not recorded). Some clones in this sample may be carry-over from other donors' samples.

The chain joins TRBV7-8 to TRBJ2-4, with 8 bases that match TRBD2. Germline V gene lookup returns CDR1 SGHVS and CDR2 FQNEAQ. Germline trimming cut 1 base from V and 7 bases from J; bases unmatched to any gene: 3. This CDR3 comprises 14 residues. CDR3 loop: CASSLDERGNIQYF. In DNA form, the CDR3 reads TGTGCCAGCAGCTTAGATGAGCGGGGGAACATTCAGTACTTC.

This chain's CDR3 is CASSSASDIPGQVNQPQHF. Written as DNA, the CDR3 is TGTGCCAGCAGCTCCGCGAGCGACATACCGGGACAGGTTAATCAGCCCCAGCATTTT. J is TRBJ1-5 and V is TRBV7-6; 8 bases are shared with TRBD1. Germline values: CDR1 SGHVS, CDR2 FNYEAQ. With V trimmed by 4 bases and J by 4 bases, 18 bases remained unmatched. The CDR3 runs to 19 residues.

This clonotype was observed a few times. J is TRBJ1-5 and V is TRBV28; the match to TRBD1 covers 7 bases. The CDR3 totals 19 residues. V dropped 3 bases and J dropped 2; count of bases not matched to a gene: 16. CDR1 and CDR2 (germline): MDHEN, SYDVKM. The chain's CDR3 is CASSFPLTGTGNGNQPQHF. The CDR3 nucleotides read TGTGCCAGCAGTTTCCCCTTGACAGGGACGGGCAATGGCAATCAGCCCCAGCATTTT.

This clonotype has more than one count but fewer than ten. The rearrangement joins TRBV20-1 to TRBJ1-2, with 10 positions matching TRBD1. V shed 2 bases, J shed 6 bases, and the junction held 3 bases outside the gene matches. Per the germline V gene, CDR1 is DFQATT and CDR2 is SNEGSKA (reference sequence). CDR3 length equals 13 residues. CDR3 nucleotides: TGCAGTGCTAGAAAGGACAGGGGGGATGGCTACACCTTC. The encoded protein is CSARKDRGDGYTF.

The rearrangement links TRBV24-1 to TRBJ2-1; D is ambiguous. The V end lost 4 bases, the J end lost 10 bases, and 13 bases lay between the germline ends. CDR1 is KGHDR, CDR2 SFDVKD, per germline. This CDR3 spans 13 amino acids. The CDR3 DNA reads as TGTGCCACCAGTGAGCCCCTAGTCGGCGAGCAGTTCTTC. Protein sequence: CATSEPLVGEQFF.

The chain has TRBV6-5 and TRBJ2-7; weak D call: TRBD1 (5 bases). Germline lookup yields CDR1 MNHEY and CDR2 SVGAGI. The CDR3 length is 14 residues. Trimming took 2 bases from V and 0 from J, leaving 8 bases between them. The CDR3 coding sequence is TGTGCCAGCAGTTACAAGGGGATCTCCTACGAGCAGTACTTC. It yields the protein CASSYKGISYEQYF.

The chain uses TRBV5-5 and TRBJ2-5; 8 bases line up with TRBD1. Germline CDR1 reads SGHKS; CDR2 reads YYEKEE (reference sequence). The trim removed 0 bases at V and 5 bases at J, leaving 9 bases unmatched. CDR3 length: 16 residues. CDR3 sequence (DNA): TGTGCCAGCAGCTTGGCTTCCAGGGGGCGCCGGGAGACCCAGTACTTC. Translating gives CASSLASRGRRETQYF.

As regards this clonotype: Given a much more abundant clone one base away, this may be a read error. The rearrangement joins TRBV7-2 to TRBJ2-1; D perhaps matches TRBD2 (6 bases). There are 16 residues in the CDR3. CDR1 is SGHTA, CDR2 FQGNSA, per germline. In DNA, the CDR3 is TGTGCCAGCAGCTTCGCATCGGGAGTAGGTTACAATGAGCGGTTCTTC. Translation: CASSFASGVGYNERFF.

The chain has TRBV6-2 or TRBV6-3 and TRBJ1-1, with D possibly TRBD1 on 6 matching bases. The V and J ends lost 0 bases and 1 base respectively, with 12 bases between them. The germline V gene has CDR1 MNHEY and CDR2 SVGEGT. The CDR3 is 16 amino acids. CDR3 bases: TGTGCCAGCAGTTACTCGAAGTACAGGGAGAACACTGAAGCTTTCTTT. Translated: CASSYSKYRENTEAFF.

The chain uses TRBV11-2 and TRBJ2-3; TRBD1 aligns across 9 bases. CDR1 SGHAT and CDR2 FQNNGV come from the germline V gene. The ends lost 3 bases at V and 5 bases at J; junction bases unmatched: 6. This CDR3 comprises 15 residues. CDR3 nucleotide sequence: TGTGCCAGCAGCTTGGGGGACAGGGCGAGAGATACGCAGTATTTT. Encoded protein: CASSLGDRARDTQYF. Full variable domain (remainder filled in from reference TRBV11-2 and TRBJ2-3): EAGVAQSPRYKIIEKRQSVAFWCNPISGHATLYWYQQILGQGPKLLIQFQNNGVVDDSQLPKDRFSAERLKGVDSTLKIQPAKLEDSAVYLCASSLGDRARDTQYFGPGTRLTVL.

This sequence joins TRBV12-3 or TRBV12-4 and TRBJ1-1; no definite D call. The CDR3 totals 13 residues. The germline V and J ends were trimmed by 7 bases and 4 bases, with 13 bases remaining between them. CDR3 nucleotides: TGTGCCAGCACCCGACGCGGCACCACTGAAGCTTTCTTT. It specifies CASTRRGTTEAFF.

This sequence joins TRBV7-6 and TRBJ2-1, with 12 nucleotides matching TRBD1. The CDR3 is 15 residues long. The ends lost 2 bases at V and 12 bases at J; junction bases unmatched: 8. Germline assignment: CDR1 SGHVS and CDR2 FNYEAQ. CDR3 nucleotides: TGTGCCAGCAGCTTACTGGGACAGGGGGCTTGGGGGCAGTTCTTC. Protein product: CASSLLGQGAWGQFF.

This clonotype was seen a handful of times. The chain joins TRBV28 to TRBJ2-3; D not certain. V was cut by 5 bases and J by 6 bases, with 15 bases left in between. In germline, CDR1 is MDHEN, CDR2 SYDVKM. This CDR3 is 14 amino acids long. CDR3 sequence: CASSPTGPLDTQYF. CDR3 in DNA: TGTGCCAGCAGTCCTACCGGACCTTTGGATACGCAGTATTTT.

A few counts support this clonotype. V is TRBV6-5 and J is TRBJ1-1; D is unclear. The CDR3 sequence is 16 residues long. Looked up from germline, CDR1 is MNHEY and CDR2 is SVGAGI. The germline V and J ends were trimmed by 2 bases and 2 bases, with 15 bases remaining between them. Here the CDR3 DNA reads TGTGCCAGCAGTTACAGGACGTCAGGACTCAACACTGAAGCTTTCTTT. Translated, it gives CASSYRTSGLNTEAFF.